Each of the 3 T cell receptor beta chains below was sequenced from the same sample in a study of identical twins (dated by TCRdb to about 2016). Libraries were made using 5' RACE. These reads were obtained on an Illumina HiSeq 2000. Using fastp at Q25 and MiXCR, TCRdb reprocessed the public reads and kept productive beta chains. Every CDR3 protein is listed once, alongside the most common genes and DNA of its rows. The sample data list around 1.7 million distinct CDR3 sequences, and less than 35% of these were observed just once. Of the sample, 0.25% to 0.3% is held by the ten largest clones. Sequencing input: cord blood. The receptors were gathered from a newborn girl in good health.

The chain is built from TRBV5-1 and TRBJ1-2; D is perhaps TRBD1 (6 bases). The germline gives CDR1 SGHRS, CDR2 YFSETQ. V was trimmed by 4 bases and J by 5 bases, leaving 12 bases between them. The CDR3 is made up of 13 amino acids. The CDR3 loop is CASSTQGKYGYTF. The CDR3 DNA reads as TGCGCCAGCAGCACCCAGGGGAAGTATGGCTACACCTTC.

This clonotype showed up just a few times. J is TRBJ2-1 and V is TRBV14; D is ambiguous. CDR3 length: 16 residues. The germline V and J ends were trimmed by 3 bases and 3 bases, with 15 bases remaining between them. Germline assignment: CDR1 SGHDN and CDR2 FVKESK. CDR3 nucleotide sequence: TGTGCCAGCAGCCACGGACCTCCCCGGCTCTACAATGAGCAGTTCTTC. Residues: CASSHGPPRLYNEQFF.

This sequence joins TRBV2 and TRBJ1-2; weak D call: TRBD1 (5 bases). Germline CDR1 SNHLY, CDR2 FYNNEI. The germline V and J ends were trimmed by 2 bases and 4 bases, with 11 bases remaining between them. This CDR3 comprises 14 residues. The CDR3 reads CASSERRESYGYTF. The CDR3 DNA reads TGTGCCAGCAGTGAACGCAGGGAAAGCTATGGCTACACCTTC.